These 19 T cell receptor beta chains were all obtained from the same sample, sequenced in a study of vaccination effects on CD4 cells after COVID-19. Sequencing was performed with immunoSEQ multiplex PCR; in TCRdb, only in-frame clones are kept and a portion is missing. The sample lists 45,000 to 60,000 clones, 60% to 85% seen once, with approximately 3% in the top ten. What these receptors recognize is not known. Scientists isolated CD4+ T cells after a roughly ten-day culture period ended. The source material was CD4+ T cells from PBMCs cultured without peptide, sampled before COVID-19 vaccination. The source of these receptors is a human donor who received a COVID-19 vaccine.

V gene TRBV10-2 combines with J gene TRBJ1-2; D call uncertain. CDR1 WSHSY and CDR2 SAAADI come from the germline V gene. The CDR3 contains 13 residues. V lost 0 bases and J 5 bases, leaving 7 bases between the germline ends. The CDR3 sequence: CASSESGWYGYTF. The CDR3 nucleotides read TGCGCCAGCAGTGAGTCGGGTTGGTATGGCTACACCTTC.

The rearrangement joins TRBV24-1 to TRBJ2-1; D remains ambiguous. Germline values: CDR1 KGHDR, CDR2 SFDVKD. Trimming removed 4 bases at V and 9 bases at J, with 9 bases between. The CDR3 loop spans 12 amino acids. CDR3 sequence reads: CATSERLGEQFF. The DNA of the CDR3 is TGTGCCACCAGTGAGCGGTTGGGTGAGCAGTTCTTC.

This clone was found a few times. The chain combines TRBV6-5 with TRBJ2-7, with 9 bases aligning to TRBD1. The CDR3 length is 14 residues. V shed 5 bases and J 4 bases; nucleotides not matched to a gene: 6. Germline CDR1 reads MNHEY; CDR2 reads SVGAGI. The CDR3 sequence: CASSPGQGGYEQYV. The CDR3 region has the DNA TGTGCCAGCAGTCCGGGACAGGGAGGGTACGAGCAGTACGTC.

This clone was counted between two and nine times. The chain carries TRBV10-3 and TRBJ2-3; maybe TRBD2 (5 bases). CDR1 and CDR2 (germline): ENHRY, SYGVKD. V gave up 4 bases and J gave up 0 bases, with 8 bases separating them. CDR3 length equals 14 residues. This CDR3 is CAISGAGSTDTQYF. The CDR3 coding sequence is TGTGCCATCAGTGGTGCGGGCAGCACAGATACGCAGTATTTT.

This sequence joins TRBV11-2 and TRBJ1-5; unclear D gene. Trimming removed 5 bases from V and 4 bases from J, with 15 bases in between. This CDR3 region has 15 residues. Germline values: CDR1 SGHAT, CDR2 FQNNGV. The CDR3 sequence: CASSNSLAANQPQHF. The CDR3 DNA is TGTGCCAGCAGCAATTCGCTGGCCGCAAATCAGCCCCAGCATTTT.

The chain couples TRBV6-1 to TRBJ2-3, with unresolved D. CDR3 length: 13 amino acids. Germline V CDR1 and CDR2: MNHNS, SASEGT. The ends were cut back, 0 bases at V and 12 bases at J, with 13 bases in the middle. The CDR3 nucleotides read TGTGCCAGCAGTGAAGCGGCCGTATCATCCCAGTATTTT. This gives the protein CASSEAAVSSQYF.

The chain joins TRBV28 to TRBJ1-2; D gene ambiguous. Germline V gives CDR1 MDHEN, CDR2 SYDVKM. Between the trimmed V and J ends, which lost 1 base and 1 base, there was a span of 13 bases. The CDR3 consists of 16 residues. CDR3 sequence: CASSLLQNPYNYGYTF. The CDR3, as DNA: TGTGCCAGCAGTTTATTGCAGAACCCCTATAACTATGGCTACACCTTC.

The chain combines TRBV5-1 with TRBJ1-2; D unresolved. This CDR3 is built from 14 residues. Germline CDR1 SGHRS, CDR2 YFSETQ. V was pared by 1 base and J by 2 bases, with 9 bases between. Here the CDR3 reads CASSLIPENYGYTF. CDR3 in DNA: TGCGCCAGCAGCTTGATCCCGGAAAACTATGGCTACACCTTC.

The chain combines TRBV27 with TRBJ1-2; the match to TRBD1 covers 12 bases. Germline V CDR1 and CDR2: MNHEY, SMNVEV (reference sequence). The CDR3 has 16 amino acids. Trimming took 6 bases from V and 4 from J; bases not matched to a gene: 9. The DNA of the CDR3 is TGTGCCAGCAGGAGTACCGGGACAGGGGGCGCCTATGGCTACACCTTC. The encoded protein is CASRSTGTGGAYGYTF.

V gene TRBV10-1 combines with J gene TRBJ2-4; TRBD1 matches at 8 bases. The J segment lost 5 bases and the V segment lost 6 bases, leaving 3 bases of the junction unmatched. CDR3 length: 13 residues. Germline loops: CDR1 WNHNN, CDR2 SYGVQD (reference sequence). CDR3 DNA sequence: TGCGCCAGCAGCGGACAGGGCGAAAACATTCAGTACTTC. Translation gives CASSGQGENIQYF.

This sequence joins TRBV12-2 and TRBJ2-7; no DNA check was done on the table's D call, TRBD1. TRBV12-2 is termed a pseudogene. The CDR3 totals 15 residues. The CDR3 reads CASRFPDSTSYEQYV. The CDR3 DNA sequence: TGTGCAAGTCGCTTTCCGGACAGTACCTCCTACGAGCAGTACGTC.

The chain carries TRBV6-5 and TRBJ2-1; TRBD1 agrees at 9 bases. CDR1 and CDR2 (germline): MNHEY, SVGAGI. The ends lost 7 bases at V and 3 bases at J; junction bases unmatched: 7. The CDR3 extends over 15 amino acids. The CDR3, as DNA: TGTGCCAGCACTCAGCCGGGACAGGGCTACAATGAGCAGTTCTTC. Its protein is CASTQPGQGYNEQFF.

This clone appeared a few times. The chain's CDR3 is CASSAQTGGDSPLHF. The DNA for the CDR3 is TGTGCCAGCAGCGCCCAGACGGGAGGAGATTCACCCCTCCACTTT. The chain is built from TRBV5-4 and TRBJ1-6; D is uncertain. CDR3 length: 15 amino acids. Germline CDR1 reads SGHNT; CDR2 reads YYREEE (reference sequence). V lost 4 bases and J lost 8, with 16 bases in between.

This clone was seen more than once but under ten times. This sequence joins TRBV19 and TRBJ1-5, with a weak D call TRBD1 (6 bases). Germline assignment: CDR1 LNHDA and CDR2 SQIVND (reference sequence). V was cut by 2 bases and J by 3 bases, with 14 bases left in between. CDR3 length: 16 residues. CDR3 sequence (DNA): TGTGCCAGTAGTATAAGGCAGGGGACCTACAATCAGCCCCAGCATTTT. Encoded protein: CASSIRQGTYNQPQHF.

The chain recombines TRBV2 with TRBJ1-4; maybe TRBD1 (5 bases). The CDR3 covers 13 residues. Trimming cost V 8 bases and J 3 bases, with 10 bases left between them. Germline loops: CDR1 SNHLY, CDR2 FYNNEI. The CDR3 sequence is CASEGEPNEKLFF. CDR3 in DNA: TGTGCCAGCGAAGGGGAGCCTAATGAAAAACTGTTTTTT.

The rearrangement joins TRBV2 to TRBJ2-3; maybe TRBD1 (6 bases). Trimming cost V 0 bases and J 7 bases, with 14 bases left between them. This CDR3 region has 15 residues. Germline V gives CDR1 SNHLY, CDR2 FYNNEI. The CDR3 region is CASSEARQGRNTQYF. CDR3 DNA: TGTGCCAGCAGTGAAGCGCGGCAGGGGCGGAATACGCAGTATTTT.

The chain combines TRBV19 with TRBJ2-7; TRBD1 matches 8 bases. V lost 3 bases and J lost 0; bases outside the gene matches: 4. This CDR3 is built from 15 residues. Germline V gene data show CDR1 as LNHDA and CDR2 as SQIVND (reference sequence). CDR3 sequence: CASSICDRGSYEQYV. The CDR3 DNA follows: TGTGCCAGTAGTATCTGCGACAGGGGCTCCTACGAGCAGTACGTC.

The genes are TRBV5-4 and TRBJ2-5; D may be TRBD1 (6 bases). Germline CDR1 SGHNT, CDR2 YYREEE (reference sequence). Trimming removed 2 bases at V and 5 bases at J, with 10 bases between. The CDR3 loop spans 13 amino acids. The chain's CDR3 is CASSFDRQETQYF. The CDR3 DNA is TGTGCCAGCAGCTTTGACAGGCAGGAGACCCAGTACTTC.

Only one count was recorded for this clone. The V and J genes are TRBV5-4 and TRBJ2-5, with 9 bases fitting TRBD1. Losses at the gene ends were 0 bases for V and 5 bases for J; bases not matched to a gene: 8. The germline gives CDR1 SGHNT, CDR2 YYREEE (reference sequence). The CDR3 has 16 amino acids. DNA of the CDR3: TGTGCCAGCAGCTTGGCCAAACAGGGGGCAGGTGAGACCCAGTACTTC. This sequence encodes CASSLAKQGAGETQYF.